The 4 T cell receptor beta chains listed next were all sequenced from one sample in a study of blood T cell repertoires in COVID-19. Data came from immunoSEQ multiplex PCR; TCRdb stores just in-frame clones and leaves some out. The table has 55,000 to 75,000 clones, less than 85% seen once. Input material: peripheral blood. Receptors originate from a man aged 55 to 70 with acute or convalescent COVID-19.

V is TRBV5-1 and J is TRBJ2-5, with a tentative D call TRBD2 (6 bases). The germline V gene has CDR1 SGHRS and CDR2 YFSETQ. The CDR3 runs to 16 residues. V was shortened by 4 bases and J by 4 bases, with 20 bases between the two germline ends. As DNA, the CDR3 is TGCGCCAGCAGCCCGCCCATCGCCCCCGGGGGAGAGACCCAGTACTTC. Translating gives CASSPPIAPGGETQYF.

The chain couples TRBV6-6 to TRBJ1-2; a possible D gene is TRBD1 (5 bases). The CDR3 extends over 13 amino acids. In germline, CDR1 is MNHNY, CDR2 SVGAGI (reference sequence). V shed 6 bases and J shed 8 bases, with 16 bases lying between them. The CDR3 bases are TGTGCCAGCAGGGGAACAGGATCTGGCGGCTACACCTTC. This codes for CASRGTGSGGYTF.

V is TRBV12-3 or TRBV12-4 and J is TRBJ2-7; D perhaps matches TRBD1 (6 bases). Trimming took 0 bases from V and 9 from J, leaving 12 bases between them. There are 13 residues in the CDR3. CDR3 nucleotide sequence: TGTGCCAGCAGTTTAGCCGAACAGGGAAGGCAGTACGTC. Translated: CASSLAEQGRQYV.

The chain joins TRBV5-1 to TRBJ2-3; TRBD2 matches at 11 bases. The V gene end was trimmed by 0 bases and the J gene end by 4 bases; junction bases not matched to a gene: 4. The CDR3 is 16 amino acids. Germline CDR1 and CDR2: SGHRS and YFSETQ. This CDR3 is CASSLVSSGGSDTQYF. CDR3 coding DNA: TGCGCCAGCAGCTTGGTGTCTAGCGGGGGGTCAGATACGCAGTATTTT. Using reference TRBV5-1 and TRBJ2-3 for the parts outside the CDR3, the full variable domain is KAGVTQTPRYLIKTRGQQVTLSCSPISGHRSVSWYQQTPGQGLQFLFEYFSETQRNKGNFPGRFSGRQFSNSRSEMNVSTLELGDSALYLCASSLVSSGGSDTQYFGPGTRLTVL.